This passage covers 27 T cell receptor beta chains from one sample sequenced in a study of glioma-infiltrating T cells. TCR alpha and beta CDR3 regions were amplified from RNA using iRepertoire nested multiplex PCR. TCRdb re-analysed the multiplex PCR reads in MiXCR, keeping a single row per CDR3 protein. This sample has around 44,000 distinct CDR3 sequences; approximately 20% occur once, and the top ten carry roughly 6.1%. Sequencing used glioma tissue, nonneoplastic brain tissue, or PBMCs (not recorded which). The receptors were sampled from a human donor with low-grade glioma or glioblastoma, undergoing nonglioma brain surgery, or in good health (not recorded which).

Details on this clonotype: Given a much more abundant clone one base away, this may be a read error. The CDR3 is CASSQASLWDGEQETQYF. The CDR3 region has the DNA TGCGCCAGCAGCCAAGCTTCGCTTTGGGACGGCGAACAAGAGACCCAGTACTTC. V gene TRBV4-1 combines with J gene TRBJ2-5; the D gene could be TRBD1 or TRBD2 (5 bases each). Trimming removed 1 base from V and 2 bases from J, with 20 bases in between. The germline CDR1 and CDR2 sequences are MGHRA and YSYEKL. The CDR3 runs 18 residues.

This clonotype was recorded at least ten times. The rearrangement links TRBV28 to TRBJ2-7; 12 nucleotides agree with TRBD2. The CDR3 has 14 amino acids. V was clipped by 6 bases and J by 3 bases; unmatched bases: 3. Germline assignment: CDR1 MDHEN and CDR2 SYDVKM. The CDR3 DNA reads TGTGCCAGCAGACTAGCGGGAGGCCGCTACGAGCAGTACTTC. Its translation is CASRLAGGRYEQYF.

The sample holds many counts of this clonotype. The rearrangement links TRBV20-1 to TRBJ2-2; TRBD1 aligns across 8 bases. This CDR3 has 16 amino acids. The trim removed 2 bases at V and 2 bases at J, leaving 7 bases unmatched. Germline V gene data show CDR1 as DFQATT and CDR2 as SNEGSKA (reference sequence). Written as DNA, the CDR3 is TGCAGTGCTAGACGTTCGGGACAGGCCAACACCGGGGAGCTGTTTTTT. This sequence encodes CSARRSGQANTGELFF.

This clonotype was observed at least ten times. This chain joins TRBV20-1 and TRBJ1-5, with 10 bases identical to TRBD1. CDR3 size: 17 residues. CDR1 DFQATT and CDR2 SNEGSKA come from the germline V gene (reference sequence). Trimming took 6 bases from V and 3 from J; bases not matched to a gene: 14. As DNA, the CDR3 is TGCAGTGCATCCGCTGGGACAGGGGAGGGATTCAATCAGCCCCAGCATTTT. This encodes CSASAGTGEGFNQPQHF.

With respect to this clonotype: Relative to the germline gene, one junction end is altered; a read error may explain this. The chain links TRBV12-3 or TRBV12-4 to TRBJ2-3; D unclear. The CDR3 spans 11 residues. The CDR3 region has the DNA TGTGCCAGCAGTTTATTCAATACGCCGTATTTT. Its protein is CASSLFNTPYF.

This clonotype was recorded many times. The rearrangement joins TRBV15 to TRBJ1-3; D not certain. CDR1 LNHNV and CDR2 YYDKDF come from the germline V gene (reference sequence). The ends were cut back, 2 bases at V and 0 bases at J, with 8 bases in the middle. The length of the CDR3 is 15 residues. CDR3 loop: CATSRPLISGNTIYF. CDR3 nucleotide sequence: TGTGCCACCAGCAGACCCCTTATCTCTGGAAACACCATATATTTT.

The V gene is TRBV11-2, the J gene TRBJ2-2; tentative D call: TRBD2 (5 bases). Per the germline V gene, CDR1 is SGHAT and CDR2 is FQNNGV. V lost 5 bases to trimming and J lost 4 bases, with 11 bases between them. The CDR3 contains 14 residues. CDR3 in amino acids: CASSQWGATGELFF. CDR3 DNA sequence: TGTGCCAGCAGCCAATGGGGAGCCACCGGGGAGCTGTTTTTT.

A word on this clonotype: A much larger clone sits a single nucleotide away, making a read error possible. The CDR3 protein is CSARDFLTGVSYEQYF. CDR3 in DNA: TGCAGTGCTAGAGATTTCCTAACGGGGGTCTCCTACGAGCAGTACTTC. The chain recombines TRBV20-1 with TRBJ2-7; D may be TRBD2 (6 bases). The CDR3 has 16 residues. V lost 0 bases to trimming and J lost 0 bases, with 15 bases between them. Germline CDR1 DFQATT, CDR2 SNEGSKA (reference sequence).

V and J are TRBV5-1 and TRBJ2-1; 9 bases align to TRBD1. V trimming: 0 bases; J trimming: 8 bases; junction bases outside the gene matches: 9. Germline CDR1 and CDR2: SGHRS and YFSETQ. There are 16 residues in the CDR3. CDR3 sequence: CASSLAAGTGTYEQFF. CDR3 DNA: TGCGCCAGCAGCTTGGCCGCCGGGACAGGGACATATGAGCAGTTCTTC.

This clonotype has more than one count but fewer than ten. The rearrangement joins TRBV7-3 to TRBJ2-6; D may be TRBD1 (5 bases). The V and J ends lost 4 bases and 0 bases respectively, with 19 bases between them. The CDR3 sequence is 19 residues long. CDR1 is SGHTA and CDR2 is FQGTGA in the germline V gene. The CDR3 DNA follows: TGTGCCAGCAGCTACACAGGTTCCGGGCCAAGCTCTGGGGCCAACGTCCTGACTTTC. Its protein product is CASSYTGSGPSSGANVLTF.

There are many counts of this clonotype. CDR3 residues: CSARGGLGTEAFF. Here the CDR3 DNA reads TGCAGTGCTAGAGGGGGGCTGGGGACTGAAGCTTTCTTT. The chain links TRBV20-1 to TRBJ1-1, with D perhaps matching TRBD1 (6 bases). V dropped 1 base and J dropped 5 bases, with 11 bases sitting between them. This CDR3 has 13 residues. The germline V gene has CDR1 DFQATT and CDR2 SNEGSKA (reference sequence).

This clonotype was seen many times. The chain joins TRBV3-1 to TRBJ2-3, with TRBD2 as a possible D gene (6 bases). Trimming shortened V by 0 bases and J by 10 bases, and 11 bases separated the two germline ends. The germline CDR1 and CDR2 sequences are LGHDT and YNNKEL (reference sequence). There are 13 residues in the CDR3. The CDR3 region has the DNA TGTGCCAGCAGCCAAGAAATCCTAGCGTCGCAGTATTTT. Residues: CASSQEILASQYF.

This clonotype was found many times. The gene calls are TRBV3-1 and TRBJ2-3; 12 bases agree with TRBD1. V gave up 5 bases and J gave up 4 bases; unmatched junction bases: 7. The CDR3 has 16 amino acids. CDR1 and CDR2 from the germline V gene are LGHDT and YNNKEL (reference sequence). This chain's CDR3 is CASSKPGTGGPDTQYF. The CDR3 nucleotides are TGTGCCAGCAGCAAACCCGGGACAGGGGGCCCAGATACGCAGTATTTT.

This clonotype has a count of ten or more. This chain connects TRBV15 to TRBJ2-1, with 14 bases lining up with TRBD2. V shed 4 bases and J 8 bases; nucleotides not matched to a gene: 4. CDR1 is LNHNV and CDR2 is YYDKDF in the germline V gene (reference sequence). The CDR3 is made up of 15 amino acids. The CDR3 is CATSKGLAGADEQFF. CDR3 bases: TGTGCCACCAGCAAGGGACTAGCGGGAGCGGATGAGCAGTTCTTC.

This clonotype was picked up many times. The chain carries TRBV4-3 and TRBJ2-7; perhaps TRBD1 as D (6 bases). Germline V lookup: CDR1 LGHNA, CDR2 YSLEER. The germline V and J ends were trimmed by 1 base and 3 bases, with 13 bases remaining between them. The CDR3 totals 15 residues. In DNA, the CDR3 is TGCGCCAGCAGCCAAGGGTATGGGGGCGGCTACGAGCAGTACTTC. This translates into CASSQGYGGGYEQYF.

Ten or more counts support this clonotype. The genes are TRBV19 and TRBJ1-1; D remains unclear. In germline, CDR1 is LNHDA, CDR2 SQIVND (reference sequence). Deletions cut 4 bases from V and 2 bases from J, with 14 bases between. This CDR3 region has 15 residues. The DNA for the CDR3 is TGTGCCAGTAGTAGAGCCCGGAACACCAACACTGAAGCTTTCTTT. Amino acid sequence: CASSRARNTNTEAFF.

Here the CDR3 DNA reads TGTGCCAGTGGTCCCAGCTCCTACAATGAGCAGTTCTTC. Its protein product is CASGPSSYNEQFF. This chain connects TRBV19 to TRBJ2-1; D unresolved. CDR3 length: 13 residues. Germline-derived CDR1 and CDR2 are LNHDA and SQIVND (reference sequence). V gave up 8 bases and J gave up 0 bases, with 8 bases separating them.

This clonotype has a count of ten or more. The chain employs TRBV7-9 and TRBJ2-5; tentative D call: TRBD2 (5 bases). Germline V gene sequence: CDR1 SEHNR, CDR2 FQNEAQ (reference sequence). The V and J ends lost 2 bases and 7 bases respectively, with 14 bases between them. The CDR3 runs 14 residues. The CDR3 loop reads CASSLSGPSRTQYF. CDR3 in DNA: TGTGCCAGCAGCTTAAGCGGCCCCTCAAGGACCCAGTACTTC.

This chain uses TRBV29-1 with TRBJ1-1, with D perhaps matching TRBD1 (5 bases). V lost 1 base, J lost 4 bases, and 13 bases lay in between. This CDR3 is 14 amino acids long. Germline loops: CDR1 SQVTM, CDR2 ANQGSEA. CDR3 amino acids: CSVEAQGTGTEAFF. The CDR3 region has the DNA TGCAGCGTTGAAGCCCAAGGGACTGGCACTGAAGCTTTCTTT.

This clonotype has a count of ten or more. The rearrangement uses TRBV7-2 and TRBJ2-7, with a weak D call TRBD2 (6 bases). Deletions cut 4 bases from V and 6 bases from J, with 16 bases between. The CDR3 extends over 14 amino acids. CDR1 is SGHTA, CDR2 FQGNSA, per germline. This CDR3 reads CASSSGLPSSEQYF. CDR3 bases: TGTGCCAGCAGCTCGGGACTGCCATCTTCCGAGCAGTACTTC.

This clonotype was counted at least ten times. The chain links TRBV12-3 or TRBV12-4 to TRBJ2-7, with D unclear. With 1 base removed from V and 1 base from J, the gap between germline ends came to 14 bases. This CDR3 has 16 residues. CDR3 protein: CASSLVGVTQSYEQYF. The CDR3 coding sequence is TGTGCCAGCAGTTTAGTTGGGGTGACTCAGTCCTACGAGCAGTACTTC.

This clonotype was detected ten times or more. V and J are TRBV5-1 and TRBJ2-7; D is ambiguous. The germline CDR1 and CDR2 sequences are SGHRS and YFSETQ. Trimming left V 1 base short and J 3 bases short, with 5 bases between. The CDR3 totals 12 residues. CDR3 protein: CASSLTDYEQYF. In DNA, the CDR3 is TGCGCCAGCAGCTTGACAGACTACGAGCAGTACTTC.

As concerns this clonotype: Possible read error: a much larger clone is one base away. The V gene is TRBV7-9, the J gene TRBJ2-5; D ambiguous. Germline V gives CDR1 SEHNR, CDR2 FQNEAQ (reference sequence). V was pared by 3 bases and J by 8 bases, with 10 bases between. This CDR3 is 12 amino acids long. The CDR3 sequence is CASSFGSDTQYF. CDR3 nucleotides: TGTGCCAGCAGCTTCGGATCGGATACCCAGTACTTC.

This clonotype was detected only once. The V and J genes are TRBV10-3 and TRBJ1-2, with D possibly being TRBD1 (5 bases). Germline assignment: CDR1 ENHRY and CDR2 SYGVKD. The CDR3 extends over 16 amino acids. V was clipped by 2 bases and J by 3 bases, with 16 bases between them. CDR3 nucleotide sequence: TGTGCCATCAGTGAGCCAAGGACCCAGGGCGACTATGGCTACACCTTC. This translates into CAISEPRTQGDYGYTF.

This clonotype was seen repeatedly, ten times or more. DNA for the CDR3: TGTGCCAGCAGTCTTGGAGACACTGGCTACGAGCAGTACTTC. It encodes CASSLGDTGYEQYF. The rearrangement uses TRBV2 and TRBJ2-7; D unclear. The germline V gene encodes CDR1 SNHLY and CDR2 FYNNEI. The CDR3 sequence is 14 residues long. V was cut by 5 bases and J by 3 bases, with 14 bases left in between.

The CDR3 is CSVVGSYEQYF. Written as DNA, the CDR3 is TGCAGCGTTGTTGGGAGCTACGAGCAGTACTTC. This sequence joins TRBV29-1 and TRBJ2-7; the D gene is possibly TRBD2 (5 bases). The CDR3 has 11 amino acids. The germline V and J ends were trimmed by 4 bases and 3 bases, with 7 bases remaining between them. Per germline, CDR1 SQVTM and CDR2 ANQGSEA.

As to this clonotype: The junction does not match germline at one end; this may be a read error. This chain joins TRBV6-5 and TRBJ2-1; TRBD2 matches at 9 bases. CDR1 MNHEY and CDR2 SVGAGI come from the germline V gene. The CDR3 sequence is 16 residues long. CDR3 bases: TGTGCCGGCAGTTTACAGGTTAGCGGGAGCTACAATGAGCAGTTCTTC. It is translated as CAGSLQVSGSYNEQFF.